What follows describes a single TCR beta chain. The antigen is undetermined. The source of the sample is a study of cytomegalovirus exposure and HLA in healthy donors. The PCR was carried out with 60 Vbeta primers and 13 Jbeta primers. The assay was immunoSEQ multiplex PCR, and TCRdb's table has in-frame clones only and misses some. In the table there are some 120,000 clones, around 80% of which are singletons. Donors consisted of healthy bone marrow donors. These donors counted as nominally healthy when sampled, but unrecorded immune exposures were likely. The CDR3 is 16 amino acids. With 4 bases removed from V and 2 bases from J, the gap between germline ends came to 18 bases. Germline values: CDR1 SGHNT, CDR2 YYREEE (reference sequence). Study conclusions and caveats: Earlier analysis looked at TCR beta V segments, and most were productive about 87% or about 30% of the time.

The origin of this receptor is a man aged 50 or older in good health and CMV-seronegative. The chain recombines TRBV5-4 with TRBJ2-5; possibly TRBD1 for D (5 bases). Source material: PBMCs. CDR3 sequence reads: CASSITGALGQETQYF. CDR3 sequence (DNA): TGTGCCAGCAGCATAACTGGGGCTTTGGGGCAAGAGACCCAGTACTTC.